This T cell receptor beta chain stems from a study of shared clonotypes between healthy human individuals. V was pared by 8 bases and J by 0 bases, with 7 bases between. This CDR3 contains 12 residues. The germline V gene encodes CDR1 MDHEN and CDR2 SYDVKM. Worth noting for this clone: Its specificity is not known. Other DNA sequences within the sample encode an identical CDR3.

The authors split each subset's genomic DNA evenly across several immunoSEQ plates. The assay was immunoSEQ multiplex PCR, and TCRdb's table has in-frame clones only and misses some. The data contain some 2.3 million clones, approximately 95% of them singletons. Overall study results and limits: Between a handful of donors, naive CD4 clonotypes were shared at a level of around 5.1%.

The receptor's source is a young man in good health. Some clones in this sample may be carry-over from other donors' samples. V usage is TRBV28 and J usage is TRBJ1-1; no firm D call. The specimen sequenced was naive CD4+ T cells from PBMCs. The sample's subset: CD45RA+ positively selected. CDR3 coding DNA: TGTGCCAGCTCCCTCATGAACACTGAAGCTTTCTTT. Amino acid sequence: CASSLMNTEAFF. The full variable domain, rest sourced from reference TRBV28 and TRBJ1-1, is DVKVTQSSRYLVKRTGEKVFLECVQDMDHENMFWYRQDPGLGLRLIYFSYDVKMKEKGDIPEGYSVSREKKERFSLILESASTNQTSMYLCASSLMNTEAFFGQGTRLTVV.